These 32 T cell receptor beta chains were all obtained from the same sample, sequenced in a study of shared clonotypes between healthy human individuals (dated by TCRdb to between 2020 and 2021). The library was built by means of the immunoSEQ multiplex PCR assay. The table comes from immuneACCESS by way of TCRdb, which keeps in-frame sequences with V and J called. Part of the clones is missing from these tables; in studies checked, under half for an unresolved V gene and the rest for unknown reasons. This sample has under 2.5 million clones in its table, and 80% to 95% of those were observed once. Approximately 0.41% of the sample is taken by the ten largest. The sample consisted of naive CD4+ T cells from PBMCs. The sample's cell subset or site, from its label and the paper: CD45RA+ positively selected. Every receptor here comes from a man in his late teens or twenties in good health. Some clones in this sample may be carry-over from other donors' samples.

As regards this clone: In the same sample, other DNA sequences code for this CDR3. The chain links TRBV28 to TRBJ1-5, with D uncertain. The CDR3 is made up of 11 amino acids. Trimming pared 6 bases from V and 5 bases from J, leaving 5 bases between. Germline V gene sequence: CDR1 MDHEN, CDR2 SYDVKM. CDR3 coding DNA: TGTGCCAGCAGCAGCGATCAGCCCCAGCATTTT. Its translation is CASSSDQPQHF.

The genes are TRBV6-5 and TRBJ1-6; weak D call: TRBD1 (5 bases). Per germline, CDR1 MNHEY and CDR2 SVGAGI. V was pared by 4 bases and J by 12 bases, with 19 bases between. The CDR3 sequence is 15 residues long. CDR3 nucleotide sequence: TGTGCCAGCAGTTCCAGGGCCAGGGAGATAAGACCCCTCCACTTT. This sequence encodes CASSSRAREIRPLHF.

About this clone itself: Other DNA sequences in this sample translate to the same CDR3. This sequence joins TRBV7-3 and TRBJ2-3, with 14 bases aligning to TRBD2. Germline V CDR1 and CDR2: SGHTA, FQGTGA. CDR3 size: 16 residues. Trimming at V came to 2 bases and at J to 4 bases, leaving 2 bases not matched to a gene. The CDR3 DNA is TGTGCCAGCAGCTTAGGACTAGCGGGAGGCGCAGATACGCAGTATTTT. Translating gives CASSLGLAGGADTQYF.

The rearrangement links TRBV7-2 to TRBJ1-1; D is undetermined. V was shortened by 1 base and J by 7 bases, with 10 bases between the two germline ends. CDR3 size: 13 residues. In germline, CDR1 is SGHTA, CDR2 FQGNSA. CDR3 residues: CASSLVPGIEAFF. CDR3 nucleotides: TGTGCCAGCAGCTTAGTCCCGGGGATTGAAGCTTTCTTT.

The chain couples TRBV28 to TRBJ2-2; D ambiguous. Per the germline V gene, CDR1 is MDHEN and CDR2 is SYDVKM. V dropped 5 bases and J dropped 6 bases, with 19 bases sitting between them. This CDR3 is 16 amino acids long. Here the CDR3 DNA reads TGTGCCAGCAGTAGGACCTTTTCGCTCGGATCCGGGGAGCTGTTTTTT. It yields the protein CASSRTFSLGSGELFF. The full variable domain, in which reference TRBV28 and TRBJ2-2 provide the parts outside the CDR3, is DVKVTQSSRYLVKRTGEKVFLECVQDMDHENMFWYRQDPGLGLRLIYFSYDVKMKEKGDIPEGYSVSREKKERFSLILESASTNQTSMYLCASSRTFSLGSGELFFGEGSRLTVL.

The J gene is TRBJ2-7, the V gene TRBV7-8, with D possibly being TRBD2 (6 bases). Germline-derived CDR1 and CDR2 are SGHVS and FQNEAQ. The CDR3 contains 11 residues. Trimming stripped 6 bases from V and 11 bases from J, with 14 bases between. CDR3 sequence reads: CASSPGSGEYF. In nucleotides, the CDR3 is TGTGCCAGCAGTCCCGGCTCGGGGGAGTACTTC. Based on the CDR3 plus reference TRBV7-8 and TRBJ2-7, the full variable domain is GAGVSQSPRYKVAKRGQDVALRCDPISGHVSLFWYQQALGQGPEFLTYFQNEAQLDKSGLPSDRFFAERPEGSVSTLKIQRTQQEDSAVYLCASSPGSGEYFGPGTRLTVT.

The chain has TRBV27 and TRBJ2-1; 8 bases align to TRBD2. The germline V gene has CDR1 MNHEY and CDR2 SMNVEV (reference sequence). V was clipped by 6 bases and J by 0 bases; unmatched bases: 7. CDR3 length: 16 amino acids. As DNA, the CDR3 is TGTGCCAGCAGGGCTAGCGGGTCCAACTCCTACAATGAGCAGTTCTTC. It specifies CASRASGSNSYNEQFF.

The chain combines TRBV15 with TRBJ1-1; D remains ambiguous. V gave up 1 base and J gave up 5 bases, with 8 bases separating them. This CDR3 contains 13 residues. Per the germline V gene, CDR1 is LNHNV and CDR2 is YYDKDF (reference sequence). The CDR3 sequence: CATSRGATTEAFF. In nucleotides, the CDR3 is TGTGCCACCAGCAGAGGAGCGACAACTGAAGCTTTCTTT.

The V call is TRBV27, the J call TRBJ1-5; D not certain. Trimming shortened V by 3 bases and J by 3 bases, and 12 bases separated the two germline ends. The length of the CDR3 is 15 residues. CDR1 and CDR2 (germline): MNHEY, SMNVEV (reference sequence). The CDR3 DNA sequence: TGTGCCAGCAGTTTTTCTGGTACAATCAATCAGCCCCAGCATTTT. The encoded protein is CASSFSGTINQPQHF.

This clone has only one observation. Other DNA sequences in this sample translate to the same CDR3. The CDR3 nucleotides read TGTGCCAGCAGTTATCTAGCGGGACAGCCCCAGCATTTT. Residues: CASSYLAGQPQHF. The rearrangement links TRBV6-5 to TRBJ1-5; D uncertain. Trimming took 3 bases from V and 7 from J, leaving 10 bases between them. The germline V gene encodes CDR1 MNHEY and CDR2 SVGAGI. The length of the CDR3 is 13 residues.

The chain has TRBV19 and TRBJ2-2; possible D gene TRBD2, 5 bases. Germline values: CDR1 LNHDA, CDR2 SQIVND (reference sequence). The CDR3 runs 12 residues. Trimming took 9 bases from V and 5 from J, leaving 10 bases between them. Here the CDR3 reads CASTSGTGELFF. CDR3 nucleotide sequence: TGTGCCAGCACTAGTGGGACCGGGGAGCTGTTTTTT.

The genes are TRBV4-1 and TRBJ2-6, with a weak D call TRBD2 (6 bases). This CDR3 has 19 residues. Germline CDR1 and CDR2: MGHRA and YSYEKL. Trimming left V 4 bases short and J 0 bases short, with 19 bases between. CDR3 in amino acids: CASSPTTGLNPSGANVLTF. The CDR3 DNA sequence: TGCGCCAGCAGCCCTACAACGGGACTCAACCCCTCTGGGGCCAACGTCCTGACTTTC.

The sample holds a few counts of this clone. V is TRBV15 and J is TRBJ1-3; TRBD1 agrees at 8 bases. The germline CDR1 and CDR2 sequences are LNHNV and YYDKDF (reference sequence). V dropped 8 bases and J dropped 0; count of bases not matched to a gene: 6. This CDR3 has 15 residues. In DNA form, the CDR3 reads TGTGCCACCCGACAGGGGTCCCACTCTGGAAACACCATATATTTT. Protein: CATRQGSHSGNTIYF.

CDR3 bases: TGCGCCAGCAGCCAAGATGAGGATAAGGGGGGACGGTATGGCTACACCTTC. Its translation: CASSQDEDKGGRYGYTF. The chain recombines TRBV4-1 with TRBJ1-2; tentatively, D is TRBD1 (6 bases). Germline assignment: CDR1 MGHRA and CDR2 YSYEKL. V lost 0 bases and J 5 bases, leaving 19 bases between the germline ends. The CDR3 has 17 residues.

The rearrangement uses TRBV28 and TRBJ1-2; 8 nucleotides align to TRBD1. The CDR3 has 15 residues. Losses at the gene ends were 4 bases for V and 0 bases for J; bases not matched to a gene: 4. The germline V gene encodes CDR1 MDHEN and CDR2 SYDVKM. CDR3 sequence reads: CASSSETGANYGYTF. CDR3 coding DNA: TGTGCCAGCAGTTCCGAGACAGGGGCTAACTATGGCTACACCTTC.

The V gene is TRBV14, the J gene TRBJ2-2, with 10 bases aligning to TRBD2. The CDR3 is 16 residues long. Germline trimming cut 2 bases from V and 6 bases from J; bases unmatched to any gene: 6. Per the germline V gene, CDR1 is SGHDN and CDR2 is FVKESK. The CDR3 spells CASSQMNSGRSGELFF. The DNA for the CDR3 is TGTGCCAGCAGCCAAATGAATAGCGGGAGGTCCGGGGAGCTGTTTTTT. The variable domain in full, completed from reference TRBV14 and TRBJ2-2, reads EAGVTQFPSHSVIEKGQTVTLRCDPISGHDNLYWYRRVMGKEIKFLLHFVKESKQDESGMPNNRFLAERTGGTYSTLKVQPAELEDSGVYFCASSQMNSGRSGELFFGEGSRLTVL.

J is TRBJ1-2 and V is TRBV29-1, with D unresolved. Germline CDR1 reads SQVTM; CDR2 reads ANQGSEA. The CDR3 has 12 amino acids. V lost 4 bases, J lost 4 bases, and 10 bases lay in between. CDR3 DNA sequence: TGCAGCGTTGTTTGGCAACCCTATGGCTACACCTTC. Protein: CSVVWQPYGYTF.

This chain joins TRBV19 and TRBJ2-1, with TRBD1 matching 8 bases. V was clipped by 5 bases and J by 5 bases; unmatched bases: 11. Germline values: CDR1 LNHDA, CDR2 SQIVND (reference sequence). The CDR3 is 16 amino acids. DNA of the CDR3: TGTGCCAGTAGTGACAGGGGATCGCGCCCCGACAATGAGCAGTTCTTC. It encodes CASSDRGSRPDNEQFF.

The CDR3 spells CASTRTGIYNEQFF. CDR3 nucleotide sequence: TGTGCCAGTACCCGGACAGGGATCTACAATGAGCAGTTCTTC. The V call is TRBV19, the J call TRBJ2-1; TRBD1 matches 8 bases. The germline V gene encodes CDR1 LNHDA and CDR2 SQIVND (reference sequence). CDR3 length equals 14 residues. V was clipped by 7 bases and J by 3 bases; unmatched bases: 5. Looking up the rest from reference TRBV19 and TRBJ2-1 gives the full variable domain: DGGITQSPKYLFRKEGQNVTLSCEQNLNHDAMYWYRQDPGQGLRLIYYSQIVNDFQKGDIAEGYSVSREKKESFPLTVTSAQKNPTAFYLCASTRTGIYNEQFFGPGTRLTVL.

CDR3 loop: CASSTRRAHTQYF. The CDR3 coding sequence is TGTGCCAGCAGCACCAGGCGAGCGCATACGCAGTATTTT. V usage is TRBV7-2 and J usage is TRBJ2-3, with D unclear. The CDR3 contains 13 residues. Per germline, CDR1 SGHTA and CDR2 FQGNSA. V was cut by 5 bases and J by 7 bases, with 13 bases left in between.

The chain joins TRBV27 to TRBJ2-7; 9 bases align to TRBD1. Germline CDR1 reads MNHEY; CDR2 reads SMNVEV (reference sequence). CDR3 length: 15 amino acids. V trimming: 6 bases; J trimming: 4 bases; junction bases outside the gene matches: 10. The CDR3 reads CASRYKGTGSYEQYF. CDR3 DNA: TGTGCCAGCAGATACAAGGGGACAGGGTCATACGAGCAGTACTTC.

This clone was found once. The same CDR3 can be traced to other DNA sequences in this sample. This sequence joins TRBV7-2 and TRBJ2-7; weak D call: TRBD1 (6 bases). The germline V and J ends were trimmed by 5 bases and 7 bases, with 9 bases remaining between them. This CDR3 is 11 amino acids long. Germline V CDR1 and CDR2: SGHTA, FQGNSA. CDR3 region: CASSLTGEQYF. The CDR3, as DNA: TGTGCCAGCAGCCTAACAGGGGAGCAGTACTTC. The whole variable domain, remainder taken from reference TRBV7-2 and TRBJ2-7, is GAGVSQSPSNKVTEKGKDVELRCDPISGHTALYWYRQSLGQGLEFLIYFQGNSAPDKSGLPSDRFSAERTGGSVSTLTIQRTQQEDSAVYLCASSLTGEQYFGPGTRLTVT.

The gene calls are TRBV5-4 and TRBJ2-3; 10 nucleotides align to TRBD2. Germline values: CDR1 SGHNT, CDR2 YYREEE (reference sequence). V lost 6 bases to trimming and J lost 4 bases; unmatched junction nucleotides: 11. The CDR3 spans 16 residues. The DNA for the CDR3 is TGTGCCAGCACCCCCCAGGGGACTAGCGCACCAGATACGCAGTATTTT. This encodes CASTPQGTSAPDTQYF. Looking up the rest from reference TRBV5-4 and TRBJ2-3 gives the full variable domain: ETGVTQSPTHLIKTRGQQVTLRCSSQSGHNTVSWYQQALGQGPQFIFQYYREEENGRGNFPPRFSGLQFPNYSSELNVNALELDDSALYLCASTPQGTSAPDTQYFGPGTRLTVL.

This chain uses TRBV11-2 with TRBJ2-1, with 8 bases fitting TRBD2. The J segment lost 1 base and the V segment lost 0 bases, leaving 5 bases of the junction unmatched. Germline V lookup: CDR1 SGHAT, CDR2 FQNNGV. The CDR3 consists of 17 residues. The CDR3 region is CASSLDAGLASYNEQFF. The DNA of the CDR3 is TGTGCCAGCAGCTTAGACGCCGGACTAGCATCCTACAATGAGCAGTTCTTC.

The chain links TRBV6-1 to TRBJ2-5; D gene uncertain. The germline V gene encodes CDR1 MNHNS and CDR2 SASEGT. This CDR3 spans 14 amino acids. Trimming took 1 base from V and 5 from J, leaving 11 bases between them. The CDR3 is CASSEGLGGETQYF. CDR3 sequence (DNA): TGTGCCAGCAGTGAAGGTCTTGGTGGTGAGACCCAGTACTTC.

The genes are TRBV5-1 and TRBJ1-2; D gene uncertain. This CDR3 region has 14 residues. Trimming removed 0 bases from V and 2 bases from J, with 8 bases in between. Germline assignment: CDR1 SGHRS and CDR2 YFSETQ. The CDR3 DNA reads TGCGCCAGCAGCTTGGCATTGGGAAACTATGGCTACACCTTC. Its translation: CASSLALGNYGYTF.

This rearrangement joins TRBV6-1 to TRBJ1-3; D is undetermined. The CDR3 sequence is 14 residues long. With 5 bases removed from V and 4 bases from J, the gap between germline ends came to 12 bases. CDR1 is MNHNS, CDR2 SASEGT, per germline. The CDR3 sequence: CASSLQVEGNTIYF. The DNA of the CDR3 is TGTGCCAGCAGTCTGCAGGTGGAAGGAAACACCATATATTTT.

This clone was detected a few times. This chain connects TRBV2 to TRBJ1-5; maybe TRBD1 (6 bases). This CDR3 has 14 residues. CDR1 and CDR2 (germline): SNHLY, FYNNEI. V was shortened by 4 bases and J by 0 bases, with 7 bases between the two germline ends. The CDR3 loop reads CASSGQVSNQPQHF. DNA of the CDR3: TGTGCCAGCAGTGGACAGGTTAGCAATCAGCCCCAGCATTTT.

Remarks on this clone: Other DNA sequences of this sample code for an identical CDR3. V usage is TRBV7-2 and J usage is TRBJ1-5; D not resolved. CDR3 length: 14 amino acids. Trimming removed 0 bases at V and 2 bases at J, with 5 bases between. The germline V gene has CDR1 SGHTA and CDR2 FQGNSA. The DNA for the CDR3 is TGTGCCAGCAGCTTAGCGCGTGGCAATCAGCCCCAGCATTTT. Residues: CASSLARGNQPQHF.

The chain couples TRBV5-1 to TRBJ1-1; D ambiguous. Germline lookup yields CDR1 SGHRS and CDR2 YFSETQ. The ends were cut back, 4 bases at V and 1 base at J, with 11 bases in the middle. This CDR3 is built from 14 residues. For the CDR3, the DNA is TGCGCCAGCAGCCCCGAGGCGAGGAACACTGAAGCTTTCTTT. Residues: CASSPEARNTEAFF.

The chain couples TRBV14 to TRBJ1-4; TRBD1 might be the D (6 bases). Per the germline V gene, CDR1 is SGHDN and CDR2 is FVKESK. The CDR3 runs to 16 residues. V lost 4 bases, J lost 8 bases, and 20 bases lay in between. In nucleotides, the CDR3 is TGTGCCAGCAGCCGTGGGACACTCGGAGGATTAGAAAAACTGTTTTTT. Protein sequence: CASSRGTLGGLEKLFF.

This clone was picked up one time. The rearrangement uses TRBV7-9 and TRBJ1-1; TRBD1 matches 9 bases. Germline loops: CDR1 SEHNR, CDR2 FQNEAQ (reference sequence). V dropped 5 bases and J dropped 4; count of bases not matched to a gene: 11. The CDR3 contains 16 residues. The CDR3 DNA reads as TGTGCCAGCAGCAAAGGGACAGGGCCCGGGGGCACTGAAGCTTTCTTT. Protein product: CASSKGTGPGGTEAFF.